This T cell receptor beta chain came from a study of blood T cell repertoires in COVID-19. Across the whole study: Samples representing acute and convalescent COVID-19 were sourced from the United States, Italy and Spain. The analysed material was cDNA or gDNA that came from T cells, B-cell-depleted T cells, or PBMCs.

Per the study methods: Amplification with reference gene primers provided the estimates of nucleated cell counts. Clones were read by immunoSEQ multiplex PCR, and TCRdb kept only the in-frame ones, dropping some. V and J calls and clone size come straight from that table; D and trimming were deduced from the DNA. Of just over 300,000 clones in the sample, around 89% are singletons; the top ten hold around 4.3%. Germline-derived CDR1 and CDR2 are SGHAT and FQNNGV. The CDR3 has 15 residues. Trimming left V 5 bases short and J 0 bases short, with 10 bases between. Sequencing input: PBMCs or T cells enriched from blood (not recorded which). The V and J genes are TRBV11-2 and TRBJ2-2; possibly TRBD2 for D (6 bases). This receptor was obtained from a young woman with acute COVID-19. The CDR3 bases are TGTGCCAGCAGCCAACTAGCCACGAACACCGGGGAGCTGTTTTTT. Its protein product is CASSQLATNTGELFF.